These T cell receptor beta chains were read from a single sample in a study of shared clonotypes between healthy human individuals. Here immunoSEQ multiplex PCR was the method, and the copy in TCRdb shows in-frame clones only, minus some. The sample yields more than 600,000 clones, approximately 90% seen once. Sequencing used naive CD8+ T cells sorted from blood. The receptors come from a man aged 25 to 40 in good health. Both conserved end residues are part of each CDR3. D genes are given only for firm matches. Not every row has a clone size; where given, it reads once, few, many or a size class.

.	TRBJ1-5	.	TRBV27	TGTGCCAGCAGTTTATCGACAAGTAGCAATCAGCCCCAGCATTTT	CASSLSTSSNQPQHF
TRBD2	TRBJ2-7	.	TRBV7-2	TGTGCCAGCAGCACTCCCGGGACTAGCGCATCCTACGAGCAGTACTTC	CASSTPGTSASYEQYF
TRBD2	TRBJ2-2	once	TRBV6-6	TGTGCCAGCAGAATCCTTAGCGGGAGATTTACCGGGGAGCTGTTTTTT	CASRILSGRFTGELFF
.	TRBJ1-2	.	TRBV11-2	TGTGCCAGCAGCACAGAGACAGGTTACTATGGCTACACCTTC	CASSTETGYYGYTF
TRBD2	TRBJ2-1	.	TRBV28	TGTGCCAGCAGTTACCCGGGAAATGAAGCGGGAACCTCCTACAATGAGCAGTTCTTC	CASSYPGNEAGTSYNEQFF
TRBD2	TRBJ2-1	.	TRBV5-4	TGTGCCGGAACGGGACTAGAGAACAATGAGCAGTTCTTC	CAGTGLENNEQFF
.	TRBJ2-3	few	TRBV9	TGTGCCAGCAGCGTAGCTGGGACCACAGATACGCAGTATTTT	CASSVAGTTDTQYF
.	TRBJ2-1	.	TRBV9	TGTGCCAGCAGGGGCTCCTACAATGAGCAGTTCTTC	CASRGSYNEQFF
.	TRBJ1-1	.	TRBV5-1	TGCGCCAGCAGCTTGGGAGGCGAAGCTTTCTTT	CASSLGGEAFF
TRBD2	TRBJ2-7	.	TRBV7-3	TGTGCCAGCAGCTTAACATCCACTAGCGGACGTTCCTACGAGCAGTACTTC	CASSLTSTSGRSYEQYF
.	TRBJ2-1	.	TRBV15	TGTGCCACCAGCACTCAGATTTCCAATGAGCAGTTCTTC	CATSTQISNEQFF
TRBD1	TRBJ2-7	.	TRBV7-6	TGTGCCAGCAGCCTAGAGGGACAGGGGGCTTTTTACGAGCAGTACTTC	CASSLEGQGAFYEQYF
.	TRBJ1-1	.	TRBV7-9	TGTGCCAGCATGGGTGGGGTGGTAGGACCCGTTGCTTTCTTT	CASMGGVVGPVAFF
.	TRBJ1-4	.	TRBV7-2	TGTGCCAGCAGCCCGGGGGGAGTCAAACTGTTTTTT	CASSPGGVKLFF
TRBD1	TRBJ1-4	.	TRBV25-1	TGTGCCAGCAGTGGACCGGGACAGGGATATGAAAAACTGTTTTTT	CASSGPGQGYEKLFF
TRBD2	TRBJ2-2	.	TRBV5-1	TGCGCCAGCAGCTTGGAGCTAGCGGGAGGGCAATGGGACACCGGGGAGCTGTTTTTT	CASSLELAGGQWDTGELFF
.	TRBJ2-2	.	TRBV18	TGTGCCAGCTCACCGATTGAGTACACCGGGGAGCTGTTTTTT	CASSPIEYTGELFF
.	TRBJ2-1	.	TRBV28	TGTGCCAGCAGTTTAACCTCGGGTAGGCCCTACAATGAGCAGTTCTTC	CASSLTSGRPYNEQFF
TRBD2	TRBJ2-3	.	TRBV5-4	TGTGCCAGCAGCCCTGGGACTAGCGGATTAGGCACAGATACGCAGTATTTT	CASSPGTSGLGTDTQYF
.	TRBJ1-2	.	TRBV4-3	TGCGCCAGCAGCCAAGGGAACTATGGCTACACCTTC	CASSQGNYGYTF
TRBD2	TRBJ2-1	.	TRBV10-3	TGTGCCATCAGTGTAGCGGGAGGGCCTGTGCTATACAATGAGCAGTTCTTC	CAISVAGGPVLYNEQFF
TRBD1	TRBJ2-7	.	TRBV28	TGTGCCAGCAGTTCCGCCGACAGGGGGAGGTTTTACGAGCAGTACTTC	CASSSADRGRFYEQYF
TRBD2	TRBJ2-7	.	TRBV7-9	TGTGCCAGCAGCTTAGATCCGGGACTAGAAGGCGAGCAGTACTTC	CASSLDPGLEGEQYF
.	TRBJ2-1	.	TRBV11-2	TGTGCCAGCAGTCCTGAGCCCGGCGATGAGCAGTTCTTC	CASSPEPGDEQFF
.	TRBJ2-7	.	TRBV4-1	TGCGCCAGCAGCCAAACTTTCTTGACGGACACCTACGAGCAGTACTTC	CASSQTFLTDTYEQYF
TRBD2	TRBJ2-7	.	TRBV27	TGTGCCAGCAGTTCCTCGGTAGCGGGGGCCTACGAGCAGTACTTC	CASSSSVAGAYEQYF
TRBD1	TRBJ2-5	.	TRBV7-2	TGTGCCAGCAGCTTAGCCCGACGACAGGGGGTAAGAGAGACCCAGTACTTC	CASSLARRQGVRETQYF
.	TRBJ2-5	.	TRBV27	TGTGCCAGCAGTTTTGGGGAGGCGGCACAAGAGACCCAGTACTTC	CASSFGEAAQETQYF
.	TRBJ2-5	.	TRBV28	TGTGCCAGCAGGGGACGGAGTTTCACCCAGTACTTC	CASRGRSFTQYF
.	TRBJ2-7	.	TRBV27	TGTGCCAGCAGCCAGGGCTACGAGCAGTACTTC	CASSQGYEQYF
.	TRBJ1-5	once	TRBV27	TGTGCCAGCAGTTCCGAACATAGCAATCAGCCCCAGCATTTT	CASSSEHSNQPQHF
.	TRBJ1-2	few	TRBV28	TGTGCCAGCAGTTTAGGGGGGCTCTATGGCTACACCTTC	CASSLGGLYGYTF
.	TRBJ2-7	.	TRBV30	TGTGCCTGGAGTCCCCTGTTCGGCTACGAGCAGTACTTC	CAWSPLFGYEQYF
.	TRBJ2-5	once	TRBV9	TGTGCCAGCAGCGTAGTAGAGACCCAGTACTTC	CASSVVETQYF
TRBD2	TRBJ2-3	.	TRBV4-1	TGCGCCAGCAGCGACGAGGGACTAGCGGGCCTCACAGATACGCAGTATTTT	CASSDEGLAGLTDTQYF
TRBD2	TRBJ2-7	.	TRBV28	TGTGCCAGCAGTTTCCCGACTAGCGGGAGCTTATACGAGCAGTACTTC	CASSFPTSGSLYEQYF
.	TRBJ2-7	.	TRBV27	TGTGCCACCCGGCGAGGACTTTCCTACGAGCAGTACTTC	CATRRGLSYEQYF
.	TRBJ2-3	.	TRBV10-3	TGTGCCATCAGTGACCCGGACAGCACAGATACGCAGTATTTT	CAISDPDSTDTQYF
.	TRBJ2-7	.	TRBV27	TGTGCCAGCAGTTTATCATCCTCAACCTACGAGCAGTACTTC	CASSLSSSTYEQYF
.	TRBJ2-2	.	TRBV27	TGTGCCAGCAGCACCCTGGGACTCGCGAACACCGGGGAGCTGTTTTTT	CASSTLGLANTGELFF
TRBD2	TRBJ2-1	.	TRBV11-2	TGTGCCAGCAGCATCCGGGACTATAAGAATGAGCAGTTCTTC	CASSIRDYKNEQFF
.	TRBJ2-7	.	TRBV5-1	TGCGCCAGCAGCTTGACAGGTGGGTTGGGAGAGCAGTACTTC	CASSLTGGLGEQYF